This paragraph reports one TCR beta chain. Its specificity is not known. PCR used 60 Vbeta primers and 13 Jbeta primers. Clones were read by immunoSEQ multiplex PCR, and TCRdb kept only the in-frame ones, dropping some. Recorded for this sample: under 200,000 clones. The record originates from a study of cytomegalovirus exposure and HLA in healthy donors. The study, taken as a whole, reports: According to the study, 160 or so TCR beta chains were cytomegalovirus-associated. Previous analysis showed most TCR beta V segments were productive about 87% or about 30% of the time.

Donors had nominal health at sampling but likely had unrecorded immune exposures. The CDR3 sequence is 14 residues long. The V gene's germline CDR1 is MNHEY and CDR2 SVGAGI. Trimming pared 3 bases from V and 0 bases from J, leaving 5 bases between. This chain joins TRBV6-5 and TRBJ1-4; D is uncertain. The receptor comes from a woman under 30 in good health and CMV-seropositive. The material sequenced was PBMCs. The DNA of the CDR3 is TGTGCCAGCAGTTATCTAACAACTAATGAAAAACTGTTTTTT. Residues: CASSYLTTNEKLFF.